This entry lists 11 T cell receptor beta chains sequenced from one sample in a study of spatial heterogeneity in lung cancer. Noted time point: sample taken at primary tumor resection. Sequencing was performed on whole RNA extracted from tumor and nontumor lung tissue, or from frozen PBMC, and the material was left unsorted. TCRdb processed the 5' RACE reads anew with MiXCR; each CDR3 protein has one entry. The table includes roughly 13,000 distinct CDR3 sequences, around 4% detected once. This material consisted of PBMCs, taken at surgery. The receptors here all came from a male donor with early-stage non-small cell lung cancer.

This clonotype was seen many times. This beta chain is an off-target read within a library intended for alpha chains, so its frequency means little. The J gene is TRBJ1-1, the V gene TRBV5-5; TRBD1 agrees at 7 bases. Germline V CDR1 and CDR2: SGHKS, YYEKEE (reference sequence). The CDR3 spans 15 residues. V was clipped by 4 bases and J by 4 bases; unmatched bases: 10. DNA for the CDR3: TGTGCCAGCAGCACCACCCGACAGGGAGGCACTGAAGCTTTCTTT. This gives the protein CASSTTRQGGTEAFF. The whole variable domain, remainder taken from reference TRBV5-5 and TRBJ1-1, is DAGVTQSPTHLIKTRGQQVTLRCSPISGHKSVSWYQQVLGQGPQFIFQYYEKEERGRGNFPDRFSARQFPNYSSELNVNALLLGDSALYLCASSTTRQGGTEAFFGQGTRLTVV.

By share, this clonotype counts as medium-sized. The library was designed around alpha chains, so this beta chain is a stray read whose abundance carries little weight. The chain uses TRBV7-9 and TRBJ2-1; D unresolved. CDR1 SEHNR and CDR2 FQNEAQ come from the germline V gene (reference sequence). This CDR3 contains 13 residues. V lost 5 bases, J lost 16 bases, and 21 bases lay in between. The CDR3 bases are TGTGCCAGCAGCCCCGCTGTGGCCGGCCTAAATTTCTTC. Encoded protein: CASSPAVAGLNFF. The whole variable domain, filled in from reference TRBV7-9 and TRBJ2-1, reads DTGVSQNPRHKITKRGQNVTFRCDPISEHNRLYWYRQTLGQGPEFLTYFQNEAQLEKSRLLSDRFSAERPKGSFSTLEIQRTEQGDSAMYLCASSPAVAGLNFFGPGTRLTVL.

This clonotype was observed many times. Within a library made for alpha chains, this beta chain is off target, and its count is uninformative. This chain links TRBV27 with TRBJ2-7; D not resolved. Trimming shortened V by 8 bases and J by 7 bases, and 9 bases separated the two germline ends. The germline gives CDR1 MNHEY, CDR2 SMNVEV (reference sequence). The CDR3 spans 10 residues. The CDR3 coding sequence is TGTGCCAGCGGTTGGGGTGAGCAGTACTTC. It translates to CASGWGEQYF.

This clonotype was seen many times. This beta chain slipped into a library made for alpha chains as a stray read, so its size is not meaningful. The V gene is TRBV20-1, the J gene TRBJ1-2; TRBD1 might be the D (5 bases). Germline V gives CDR1 DFQATT, CDR2 SNEGSKA (reference sequence). Trimming removed 1 base from V and 13 bases from J, with 19 bases in between. The CDR3 is 13 amino acids. The CDR3 is CSARGPGTASITF. The CDR3 DNA follows: TGCAGTGCTAGAGGTCCCGGGACCGCCTCTATCACCTTC.

Comments on this clonotype: This beta chain appears as a stray read in a library generated for alpha chains; its size is not informative. This chain connects TRBV12-3 or TRBV12-4 to TRBJ2-7; 12 bases match TRBD2. This CDR3 is 19 amino acids long. V lost 7 bases, J lost 4 bases, and 20 bases stayed unmatched. CDR3 sequence: CASTPRTSGAIYEPYEQYF. The CDR3 DNA reads TGTGCCAGCACTCCCCGGACTAGCGGGGCAATCTACGAACCTTACGAGCAGTACTTC.

This clonotype was counted ten times or more. This beta chain came through as a stray read in a library set up for alpha chains, and its size says little. The chain employs TRBV28 and TRBJ1-2; D is possibly TRBD1 (5 bases). Trimming stripped 3 bases from V and 0 bases from J, with 14 bases between. The CDR3 totals 16 residues. Germline-derived CDR1 and CDR2 are MDHEN and SYDVKM. The CDR3, as DNA: TGTGCCAGCAGTTTGGGGACTACTACCTCTAACTATGGCTACACCTTC. Translation: CASSLGTTTSNYGYTF.

This clonotype was seen at least ten times. This beta chain is a stray read from a library made for alpha chains; its abundance is not meaningful. The V call is TRBV12-3 or TRBV12-4, the J call TRBJ2-2, with 9 positions matching TRBD1. V gave up 5 bases and J gave up 4 bases; unmatched junction bases: 8. The length of the CDR3 is 16 residues. This CDR3 is CASSPHGTGSTGELFF. The CDR3 nucleotides are TGTGCCAGCAGTCCGCACGGGACAGGGAGCACCGGGGAGCTGTTTTTT.

This clonotype has ten or more counts. This beta chain was picked up by a library intended for alpha chains and is off target, so its count carries little meaning. The chain combines TRBV6-5 with TRBJ1-2, with TRBD1 as a possible D gene (5 bases). Looked up from germline, CDR1 is MNHEY and CDR2 is SVGAGI. This CDR3 is 13 amino acids long. Trimming left V 6 bases short and J 4 bases short, with 12 bases between. CDR3 loop: CASSVGGGYGYTF. The CDR3 DNA reads as TGTGCCAGCAGCGTGGGGGGGGGCTATGGCTACACCTTC.

This clonotype was seen a handful of times. This beta chain turned up in a library designed for alpha chains; as an off-target read, its abundance says little. The chain carries TRBV12-3 or TRBV12-4 and TRBJ2-7; D is tentatively TRBD1 or TRBD2 (5 bases each). V was clipped by 4 bases and J by 5 bases, with 6 bases between them. This CDR3 has 11 amino acids. In DNA form, the CDR3 reads TGTGCCAGCAGTTGGGACGACGAGCAGTACTTC. Translating it yields CASSWDDEQYF.

This clonotype has a count of ten or more. This beta chain was picked up by a library intended for alpha chains and is off target, so its count carries little meaning. The chain joins TRBV12-3 or TRBV12-4 to TRBJ2-7; D gene ambiguous. The CDR3 is made up of 13 amino acids. Trimming removed 0 bases at V and 6 bases at J, with 9 bases between. In DNA form, the CDR3 reads TGTGCCAGCAGTTTAGCGCCCCGGGCCGAGCAGTACTTC. As protein: CASSLAPRAEQYF.

With regard to this clonotype: In a library made to pick up alpha chains, this beta chain is a stray read with a size that means little. This chain uses TRBV20-1 with TRBJ1-5, with TRBD1 matching 7 bases. After removal of 7 bases from V and 5 bases from J, the junction contained 8 bases not matched to a gene. The germline gives CDR1 DFQATT, CDR2 SNEGSKA (reference sequence). This CDR3 region has 13 residues. CDR3 residues: CSGRGQVYQPQHF. CDR3 coding DNA: TGCAGTGGGAGAGGACAGGTTTATCAGCCCCAGCATTTT.